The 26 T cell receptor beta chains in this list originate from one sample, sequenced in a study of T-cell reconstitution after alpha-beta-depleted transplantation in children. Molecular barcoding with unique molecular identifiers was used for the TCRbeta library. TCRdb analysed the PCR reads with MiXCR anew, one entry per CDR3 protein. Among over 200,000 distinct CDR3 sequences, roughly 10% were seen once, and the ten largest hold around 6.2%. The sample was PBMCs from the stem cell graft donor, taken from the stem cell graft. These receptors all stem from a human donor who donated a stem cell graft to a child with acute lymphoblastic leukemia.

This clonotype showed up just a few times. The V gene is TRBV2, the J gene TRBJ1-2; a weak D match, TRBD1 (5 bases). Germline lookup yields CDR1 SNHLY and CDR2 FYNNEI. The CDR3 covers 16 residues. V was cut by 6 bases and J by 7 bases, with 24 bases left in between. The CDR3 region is CASRHGTFEPRGGYTF. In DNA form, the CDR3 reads TGTGCCAGCAGACACGGGACTTTTGAGCCGAGGGGTGGCTACACCTTC.

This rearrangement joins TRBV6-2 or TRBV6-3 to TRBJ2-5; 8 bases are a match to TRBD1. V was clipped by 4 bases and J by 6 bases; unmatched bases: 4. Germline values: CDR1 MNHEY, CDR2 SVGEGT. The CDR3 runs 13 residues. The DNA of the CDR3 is TGTGCCAGCAGTTTTGACAGGGGACAGACCCAGTACTTC. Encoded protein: CASSFDRGQTQYF.

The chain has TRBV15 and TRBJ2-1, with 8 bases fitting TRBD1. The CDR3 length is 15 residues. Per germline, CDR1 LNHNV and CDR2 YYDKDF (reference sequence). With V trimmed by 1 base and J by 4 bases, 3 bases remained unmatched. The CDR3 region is CATSRVGTGYNEQFF. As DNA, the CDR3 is TGTGCCACCAGCAGAGTCGGGACAGGATACAATGAGCAGTTCTTC.

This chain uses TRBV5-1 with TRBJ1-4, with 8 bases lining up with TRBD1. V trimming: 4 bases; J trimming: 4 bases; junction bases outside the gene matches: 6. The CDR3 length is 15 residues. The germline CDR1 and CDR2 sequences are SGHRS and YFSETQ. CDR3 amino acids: CASSPQGGLNEKLFF. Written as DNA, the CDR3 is TGCGCCAGCAGCCCACAGGGGGGCCTTAATGAAAAACTGTTTTTT.

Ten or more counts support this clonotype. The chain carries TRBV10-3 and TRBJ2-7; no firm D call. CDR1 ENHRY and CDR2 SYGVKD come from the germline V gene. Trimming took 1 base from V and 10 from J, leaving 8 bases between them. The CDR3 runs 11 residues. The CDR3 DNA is TGTGCCATCAGTGAGTTCCCGGTTCAGTACTTC. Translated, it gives CAISEFPVQYF.

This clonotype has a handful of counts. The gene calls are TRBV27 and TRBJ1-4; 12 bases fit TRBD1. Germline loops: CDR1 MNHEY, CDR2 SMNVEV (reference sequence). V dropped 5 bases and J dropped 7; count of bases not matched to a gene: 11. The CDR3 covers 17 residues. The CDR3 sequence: CASSTSGTGGRSEKLFF. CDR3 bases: TGTGCCAGCAGTACATCCGGGACAGGGGGCCGGAGTGAAAAACTGTTTTTT.

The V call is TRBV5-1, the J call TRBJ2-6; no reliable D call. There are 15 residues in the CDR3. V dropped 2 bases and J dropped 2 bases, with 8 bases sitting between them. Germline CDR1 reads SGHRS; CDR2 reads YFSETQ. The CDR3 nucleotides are TGCGCCAGCAGCTTTGGAGATGCTGGGGCCAACGTCCTGACTTTC. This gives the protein CASSFGDAGANVLTF.

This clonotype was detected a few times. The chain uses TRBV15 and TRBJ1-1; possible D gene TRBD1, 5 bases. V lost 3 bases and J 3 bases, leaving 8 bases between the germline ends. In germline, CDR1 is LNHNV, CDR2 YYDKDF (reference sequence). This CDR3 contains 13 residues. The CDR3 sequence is CATSRGLDTEAFF. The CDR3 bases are TGTGCCACCAGCAGGGGACTGGACACTGAAGCTTTCTTT.

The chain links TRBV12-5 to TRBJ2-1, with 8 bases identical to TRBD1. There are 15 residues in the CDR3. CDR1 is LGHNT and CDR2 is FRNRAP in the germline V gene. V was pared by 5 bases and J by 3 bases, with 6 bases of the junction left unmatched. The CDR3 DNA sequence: TGTGCTAGTGGTGAAACAGGGGGTTTCTACAATGAGCAGTTCTTC. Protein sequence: CASGETGGFYNEQFF.

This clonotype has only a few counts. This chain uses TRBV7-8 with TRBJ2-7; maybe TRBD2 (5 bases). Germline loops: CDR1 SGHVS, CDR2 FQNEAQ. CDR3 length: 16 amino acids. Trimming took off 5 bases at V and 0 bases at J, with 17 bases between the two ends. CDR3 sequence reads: CASSLRYEGRSYEQYF. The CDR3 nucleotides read TGTGCCAGCAGCCTTCGGTACGAGGGTCGCTCCTACGAGCAGTACTTC.

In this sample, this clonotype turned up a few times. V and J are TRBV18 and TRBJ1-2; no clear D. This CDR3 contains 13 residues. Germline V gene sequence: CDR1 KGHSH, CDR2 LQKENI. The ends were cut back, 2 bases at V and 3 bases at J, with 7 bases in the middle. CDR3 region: CASSPTEHYGYTF. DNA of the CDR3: TGTGCCAGCTCACCAACTGAGCACTATGGCTACACCTTC. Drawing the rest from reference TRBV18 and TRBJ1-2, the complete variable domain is NAGVMQNPRHLVRRRGQEARLRCSPMKGHSHVYWYRQLPEEGLKFMVYLQKENIIDESGMPKERFSAEFPKEGPSILRIQQVVRGDSAAYFCASSPTEHYGYTFGSGTRLTVV.

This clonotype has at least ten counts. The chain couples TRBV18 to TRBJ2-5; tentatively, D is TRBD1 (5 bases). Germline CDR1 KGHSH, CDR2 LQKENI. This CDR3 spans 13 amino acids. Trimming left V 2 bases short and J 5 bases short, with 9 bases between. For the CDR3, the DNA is TGTGCCAGCTCACCAGCAGGGTCGGAGACCCAGTACTTC. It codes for CASSPAGSETQYF.

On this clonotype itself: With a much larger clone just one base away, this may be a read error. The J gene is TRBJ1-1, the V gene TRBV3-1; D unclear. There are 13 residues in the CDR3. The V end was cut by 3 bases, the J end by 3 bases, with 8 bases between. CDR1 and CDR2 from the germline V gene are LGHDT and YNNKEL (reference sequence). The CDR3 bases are TGTGCCAGCAGCCACAACAGATACACTGAAGCTTTCTTT. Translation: CASSHNRYTEAFF.

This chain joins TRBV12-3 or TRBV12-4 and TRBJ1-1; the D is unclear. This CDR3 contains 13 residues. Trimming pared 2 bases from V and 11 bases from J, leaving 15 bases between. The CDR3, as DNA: TGTGCCAGCAGTTTATTCATGGCCCTTACCGCTTTCTTT. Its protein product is CASSLFMALTAFF.

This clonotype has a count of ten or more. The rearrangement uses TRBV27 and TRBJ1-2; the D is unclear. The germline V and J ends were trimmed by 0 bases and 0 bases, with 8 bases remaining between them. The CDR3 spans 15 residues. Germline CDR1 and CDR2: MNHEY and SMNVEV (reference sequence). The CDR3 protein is CASSLSLGANYGYTF. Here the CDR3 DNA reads TGTGCCAGCAGTTTATCGTTGGGAGCTAACTATGGCTACACCTTC.

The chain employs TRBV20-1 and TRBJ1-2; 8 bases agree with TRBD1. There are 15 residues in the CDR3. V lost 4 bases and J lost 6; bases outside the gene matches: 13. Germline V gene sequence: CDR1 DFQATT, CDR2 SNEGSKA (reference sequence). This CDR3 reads CSAISQGGEEDGYTF. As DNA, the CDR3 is TGCAGTGCTATCTCACAGGGGGGAGAGGAGGATGGCTACACCTTC.

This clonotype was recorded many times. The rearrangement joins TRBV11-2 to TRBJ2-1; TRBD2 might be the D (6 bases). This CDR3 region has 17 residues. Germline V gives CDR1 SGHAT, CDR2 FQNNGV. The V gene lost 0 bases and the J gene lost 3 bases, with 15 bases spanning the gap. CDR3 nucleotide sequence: TGTGCCAGCAGCTTAGATTGGGGGGTAGGAGGCTACAATGAGCAGTTCTTC. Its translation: CASSLDWGVGGYNEQFF. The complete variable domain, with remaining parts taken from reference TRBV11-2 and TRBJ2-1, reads EAGVAQSPRYKIIEKRQSVAFWCNPISGHATLYWYQQILGQGPKLLIQFQNNGVVDDSQLPKDRFSAERLKGVDSTLKIQPAKLEDSAVYLCASSLDWGVGGYNEQFFGPGTRLTVL.

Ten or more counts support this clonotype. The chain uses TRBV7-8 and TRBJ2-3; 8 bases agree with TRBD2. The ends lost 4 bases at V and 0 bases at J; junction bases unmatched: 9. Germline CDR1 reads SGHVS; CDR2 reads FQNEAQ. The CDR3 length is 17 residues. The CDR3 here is CASSSHSGTRSTDTQYF. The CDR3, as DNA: TGTGCCAGCAGCTCCCATTCCGGGACTAGAAGCACAGATACGCAGTATTTT.

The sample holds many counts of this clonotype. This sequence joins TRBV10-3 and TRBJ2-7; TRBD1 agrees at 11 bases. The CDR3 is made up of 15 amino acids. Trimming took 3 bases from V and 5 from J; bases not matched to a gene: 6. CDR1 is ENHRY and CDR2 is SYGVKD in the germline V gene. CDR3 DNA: TGTGCCATCAGTGAAATTCCGGGACAGGGGGACGAGCAGTACTTC. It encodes CAISEIPGQGDEQYF.

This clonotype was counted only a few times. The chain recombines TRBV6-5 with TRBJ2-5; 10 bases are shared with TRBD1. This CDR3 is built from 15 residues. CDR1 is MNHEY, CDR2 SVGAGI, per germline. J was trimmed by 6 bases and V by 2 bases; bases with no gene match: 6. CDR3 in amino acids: CASSYGTGEGQTQYF. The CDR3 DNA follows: TGTGCCAGCAGTTACGGGACAGGGGAGGGACAGACCCAGTACTTC.

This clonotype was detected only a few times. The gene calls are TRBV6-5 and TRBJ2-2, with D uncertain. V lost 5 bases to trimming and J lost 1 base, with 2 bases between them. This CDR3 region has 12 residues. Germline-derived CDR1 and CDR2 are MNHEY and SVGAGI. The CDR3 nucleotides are TGTGCCAGCAGTATGAACACCGGGGAGCTGTTTTTT. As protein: CASSMNTGELFF.

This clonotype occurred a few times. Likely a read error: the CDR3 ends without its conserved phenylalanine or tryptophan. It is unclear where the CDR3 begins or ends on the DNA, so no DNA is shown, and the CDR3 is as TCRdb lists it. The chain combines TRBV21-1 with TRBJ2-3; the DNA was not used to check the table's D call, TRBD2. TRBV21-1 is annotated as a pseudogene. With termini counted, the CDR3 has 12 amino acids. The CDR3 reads CASRIKRDPPFL.

CDR3 region: CASSSQGLSGDTIYF. The CDR3 DNA sequence: TGTGCCAGCTCATCACAGGGTCTATCTGGGGACACCATATATTTT. The rearrangement uses TRBV18 and TRBJ1-3; TRBD1 is a possible D gene (6 bases). Trimming removed 5 bases from V and 8 bases from J, with 19 bases in between. The CDR3 is 15 amino acids. Germline loops: CDR1 KGHSH, CDR2 LQKENI.

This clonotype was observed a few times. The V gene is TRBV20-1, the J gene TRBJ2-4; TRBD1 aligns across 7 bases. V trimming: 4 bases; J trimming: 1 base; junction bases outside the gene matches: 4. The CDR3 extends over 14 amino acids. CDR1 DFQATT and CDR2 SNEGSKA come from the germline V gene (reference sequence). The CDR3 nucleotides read TGCAGTGCTAACGACAGGGAGGCCAAAAACATTCAGTACTTC. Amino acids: CSANDREAKNIQYF.

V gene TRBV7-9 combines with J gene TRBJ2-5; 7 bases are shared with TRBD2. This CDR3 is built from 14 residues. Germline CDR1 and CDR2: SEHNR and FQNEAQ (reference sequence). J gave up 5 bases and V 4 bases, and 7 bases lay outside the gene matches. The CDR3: CASSSTSAGETQYF. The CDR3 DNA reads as TGTGCCAGCAGCTCTACTAGCGCCGGCGAGACCCAGTACTTC. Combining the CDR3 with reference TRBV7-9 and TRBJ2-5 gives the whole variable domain DTGVSQNPRHKITKRGQNVTFRCDPISEHNRLYWYRQTLGQGPEFLTYFQNEAQLEKSRLLSDRFSAERPKGSFSTLEIQRTEQGDSAMYLCASSSTSAGETQYFGPGTRLLVL.

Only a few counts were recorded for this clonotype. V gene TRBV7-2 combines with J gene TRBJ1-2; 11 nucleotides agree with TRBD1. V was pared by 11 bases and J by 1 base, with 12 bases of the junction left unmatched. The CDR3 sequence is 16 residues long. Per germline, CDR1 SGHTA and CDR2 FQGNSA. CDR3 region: CALTGGTGGGNYGYTF. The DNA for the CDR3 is TGTGCCTTGACCGGGGGGACAGGGGGGGGTAACTATGGCTACACCTTC.